This TCR beta chain was recorded in a study of T cells in women clearing cervical HPV infection. Whole-study context: Cases were women with histologically confirmed HPV16-related CIN3 or worse, including a couple of invasive cancers. Case blood was drawn a median approximately five months after lesion detection. Whole-study results and caveats: Combining TCR richness with V gene abundances gave roughly 0.84 AUC.

Generated by immunoSEQ multiplex PCR, the TCRdb table keeps only in-frame clones and is missing some. The sample has about 20,000 clones. MY09/MY11 PCR detected cervical HPV DNA; dot-blot assigned genotypes. On this clone: The antigen remains unidentified. Coverage ceases 3 residues before the CDR3 finishes, and the germline J gene fills in the end.

The CDR3 totals 16 residues. The germline V gene has CDR1 SGHRS and CDR2 YFSETQ. J was trimmed by 1 base and V by 2 bases; bases with no gene match: 3. The sequence was collected from a woman aged 18-70 years with a cervical HPV16 infection that either progressed to CIN3+ or cleared (not recorded which). The sequencing sample was made of blood buffy coat. V is TRBV5-1 and J is TRBJ2-2; 9 positions agree with TRBD1. The CDR3 here is CASSFPDRGNTGELFF. The CDR3 bases that were read are TGCGCCAGCAGCTTTCCGGACAGGGGGAACACCGGGGAG.